The present T cell receptor (beta chain) was sequenced within a study of blood T cell repertoires in COVID-19. At the level of the study: COVID-19 samples, acute and convalescent, were from the United States, Italy and Spain. In each case, the material was cDNA or gDNA derived from T cells, B-cell-depleted T cells, or PBMCs.

The germline V gene encodes CDR1 SNHLY and CDR2 FYNNEI. After removal of 10 bases from V and 1 base from J, the junction contained 10 bases not matched to a gene. This CDR3 contains 16 residues. Individuals drawn from approximately 22 US areas were about 18 to 95 years old. Cohort assignment relied on participant-reported clinical history. Clones were read by immunoSEQ multiplex PCR, and TCRdb kept only the in-frame ones, dropping some. This table holds around 200,000 clones, 75% to 90% found once. The sequenced material came from PBMCs or T cells enriched from blood (not recorded which). This receptor was obtained from a woman aged 40 to 49 with acute COVID-19. This sequence joins TRBV2 and TRBJ1-5; 10 nucleotides align to TRBD1. The DNA of the CDR3 is TGTGCCACCGCGACAGGGGGCGTAAGAAGCAATCAGCCCCAGCATTTT. It specifies CATATGGVRSNQPQHF.